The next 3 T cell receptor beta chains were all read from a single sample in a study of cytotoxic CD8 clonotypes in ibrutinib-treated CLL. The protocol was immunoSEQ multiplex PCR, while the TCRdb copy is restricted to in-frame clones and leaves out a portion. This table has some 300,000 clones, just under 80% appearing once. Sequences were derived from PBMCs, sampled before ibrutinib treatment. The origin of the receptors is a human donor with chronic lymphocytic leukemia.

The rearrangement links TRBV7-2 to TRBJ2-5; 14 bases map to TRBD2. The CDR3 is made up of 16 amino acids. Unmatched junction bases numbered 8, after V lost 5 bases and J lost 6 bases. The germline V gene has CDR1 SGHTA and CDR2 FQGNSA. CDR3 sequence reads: CASSPPGTSGSKTQYF. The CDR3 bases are TGTGCCAGCAGCCCACCCGGGACTAGCGGGAGTAAGACCCAGTACTTC.

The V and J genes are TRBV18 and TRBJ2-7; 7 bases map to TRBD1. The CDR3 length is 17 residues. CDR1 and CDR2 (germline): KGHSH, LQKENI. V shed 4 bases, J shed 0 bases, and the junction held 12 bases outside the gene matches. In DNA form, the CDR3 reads TGTGCCAGCTCACTCTGGCCCGGGACAGAAAGCTCCTACGAGCAGTACTTC. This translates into CASSLWPGTESSYEQYF.

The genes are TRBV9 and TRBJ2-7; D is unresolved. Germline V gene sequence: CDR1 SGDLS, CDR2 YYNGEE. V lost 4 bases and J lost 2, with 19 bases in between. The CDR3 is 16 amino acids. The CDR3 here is CASSLREGTTPYEQYF. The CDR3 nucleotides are TGTGCCAGCAGCTTAAGAGAAGGAACAACCCCCTACGAGCAGTACTTC.